These T cell receptor beta chains were read from a single sample in a study of cytomegalovirus exposure and HLA in healthy donors. TCRdb's table, derived via immunoSEQ multiplex PCR, lists solely in-frame clones and lacks some. Of about 160,000 clones listed, around nine tenths are singletons. The sample comprised PBMCs. Receptor source: a man between 18 and 29 years old in good health and CMV-seronegative. CDR3s leave out the opening cysteine and the closing phenylalanine or tryptophan.

j_call v_call cdr3_aa
TRBJ2-7 TRBV9 ASSVAVTGSSYEQY
TRBJ1-1 TRBV7-2 ASSLRTGFNGNTEAF
TRBJ1-5 TRBV27 ASSLDGFLTQPQH
TRBJ1-5 TRBV30 AWSRRTGGDQPQH
TRBJ2-5 TRBV6-4 ASSDGAGGPETQY
TRBJ2-7 TRBV27 ASTHSGSYEQY
TRBJ2-2 TRBV6-4 ASSDSGGTGELF
TRBJ2-1 TRBV5-1 ASSPARGVNNEQF
TRBJ1-5 TRBV4-3 ASSQGATGQASQPQH
TRBJ2-3 TRBV4-1 ASSQEQITDTQY
TRBJ2-5 TRBV25-1 ASSEGRRDPQETQY
TRBJ1-4 TRBV5-1 ASSRQTDNEKLF
TRBJ2-7 TRBV5-5 ASSSAGGPKNEQY
TRBJ2-2 TRBV19 ASSAGRGITGELF
TRBJ2-3 TRBV30 AWSQTTLSGIITDTQY
TRBJ1-5 TRBV28 ARFPTGNQPQH
TRBJ2-7 TRBV6-6 ASSPGLAGVEQY